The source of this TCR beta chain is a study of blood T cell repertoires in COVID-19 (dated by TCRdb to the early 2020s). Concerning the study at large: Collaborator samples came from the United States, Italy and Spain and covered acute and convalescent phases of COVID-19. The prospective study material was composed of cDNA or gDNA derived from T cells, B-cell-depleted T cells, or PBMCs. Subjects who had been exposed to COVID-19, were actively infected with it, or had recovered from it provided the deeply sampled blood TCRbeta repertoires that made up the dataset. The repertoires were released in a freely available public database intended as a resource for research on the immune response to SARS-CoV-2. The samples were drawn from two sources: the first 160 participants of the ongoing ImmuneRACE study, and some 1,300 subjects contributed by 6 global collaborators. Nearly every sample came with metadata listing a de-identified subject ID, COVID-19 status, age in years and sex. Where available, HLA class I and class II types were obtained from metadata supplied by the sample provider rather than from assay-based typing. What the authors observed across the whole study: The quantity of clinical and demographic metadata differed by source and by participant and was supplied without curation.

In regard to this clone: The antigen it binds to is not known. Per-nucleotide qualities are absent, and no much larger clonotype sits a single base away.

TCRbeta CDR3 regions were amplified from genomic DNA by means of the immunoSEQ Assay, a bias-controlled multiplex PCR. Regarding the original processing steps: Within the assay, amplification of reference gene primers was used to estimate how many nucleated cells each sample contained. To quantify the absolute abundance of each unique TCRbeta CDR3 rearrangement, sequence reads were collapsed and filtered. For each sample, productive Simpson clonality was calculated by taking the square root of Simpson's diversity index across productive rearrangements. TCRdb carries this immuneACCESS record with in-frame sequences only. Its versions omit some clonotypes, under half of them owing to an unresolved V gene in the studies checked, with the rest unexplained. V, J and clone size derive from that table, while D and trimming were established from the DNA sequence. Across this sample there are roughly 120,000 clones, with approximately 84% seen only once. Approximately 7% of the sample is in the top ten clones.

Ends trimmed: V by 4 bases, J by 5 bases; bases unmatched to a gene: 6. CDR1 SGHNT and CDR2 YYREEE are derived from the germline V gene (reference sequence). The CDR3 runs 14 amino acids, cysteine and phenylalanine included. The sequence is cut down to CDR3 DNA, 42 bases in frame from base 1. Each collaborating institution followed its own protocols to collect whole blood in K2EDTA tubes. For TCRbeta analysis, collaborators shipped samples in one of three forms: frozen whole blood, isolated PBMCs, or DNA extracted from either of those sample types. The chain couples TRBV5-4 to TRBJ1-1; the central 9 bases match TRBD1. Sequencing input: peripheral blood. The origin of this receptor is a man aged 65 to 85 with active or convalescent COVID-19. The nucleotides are TGTGCCAGCAGCACGGACAGGGGAGAGACTGAAGCTTTCTTT. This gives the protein CASSTDRGETEAFF. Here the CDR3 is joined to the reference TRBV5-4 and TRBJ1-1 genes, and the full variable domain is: ETGVTQSPTHLIKTRGQQVTLRCSSQSGHNTVSWYQQALGQGPQFIFQYYREEENGRGNFPPRFSGLQFPNYSSELNVNALELDDSALYLCASSTDRGETEAFFGQGTRLTVV.